These T cell receptor beta chains were read from a single sample in a study of CD8 T cells in Susac syndrome. Via MiXCR, TCRdb re-called the immunoSEQ multiplex PCR reads, giving one row per CDR3 protein. Here the sample spans 75,000 to 95,000 distinct CDR3 sequences, about 91% being singletons. Sequenced: CD8+ T cells from PBMCs. All receptors come from a human donor with multiple sclerosis. Each CDR3 is given with its conserved first and last residue. Each record gives: CDR3 protein, V gene, D gene. D genes are given only for firm matches.

cdr3_aa: CASSYGHNSNQPQHF
v_call: TRBV6-2/TRBV6-3
d_call: -

cdr3_aa: CASSDGGSPLHF
v_call: TRBV6-4
d_call: -

cdr3_aa: CASSFRLGDEQYF
v_call: TRBV28
d_call: -

cdr3_aa: CASSSTGIYGYTF
v_call: TRBV5-1
d_call: TRBD1

cdr3_aa: CASSPPGQGRDTQYF
v_call: TRBV12-3/TRBV12-4
d_call: -

cdr3_aa: CASPTSGTFTDTQYF
v_call: TRBV2
d_call: TRBD2

cdr3_aa: CASSLTVQSTYEQYF
v_call: TRBV7-9
d_call: -

cdr3_aa: CASSPGGEGSTEAFF
v_call: TRBV13
d_call: -

cdr3_aa: CASSYSRQNTEAFF
v_call: TRBV6-5
d_call: -

cdr3_aa: CATSRGGSYEQYF
v_call: TRBV27
d_call: -

cdr3_aa: CASSERRLAGALWSTDTQYF
v_call: TRBV6-1
d_call: TRBD2

cdr3_aa: CASSYRDRGQQETQYF
v_call: TRBV9
d_call: TRBD1

cdr3_aa: CASSSTSGGNDFSYEQYF
v_call: TRBV7-9
d_call: TRBD2

cdr3_aa: CASHPRGAQTGANVLTF
v_call: TRBV6-1
d_call: -

cdr3_aa: CASSVETGGDYGYTF
v_call: TRBV5-1
d_call: TRBD1

cdr3_aa: CASSAPGPPRDQGAWNEQFF
v_call: TRBV9
d_call: TRBD1

cdr3_aa: CATSSGGSLQFF
v_call: TRBV15
d_call: TRBD2

cdr3_aa: CSVEWLGRSYNEQFF
v_call: TRBV29-1
d_call: -

cdr3_aa: CASSARDGSNQPQHF
v_call: TRBV19
d_call: -

cdr3_aa: CASSHPHQGYPEAFF
v_call: TRBV14
d_call: -

cdr3_aa: CAISELAGLDPVETQYF
v_call: TRBV10-3
d_call: TRBD2

cdr3_aa: CASSRTSGTGDEQFF
v_call: TRBV3-1
d_call: TRBD2

cdr3_aa: CASSPGSSGWSNEQFF
v_call: TRBV14
d_call: TRBD2

cdr3_aa: CASLLIGGPNYNEQFF
v_call: TRBV6-1
d_call: -